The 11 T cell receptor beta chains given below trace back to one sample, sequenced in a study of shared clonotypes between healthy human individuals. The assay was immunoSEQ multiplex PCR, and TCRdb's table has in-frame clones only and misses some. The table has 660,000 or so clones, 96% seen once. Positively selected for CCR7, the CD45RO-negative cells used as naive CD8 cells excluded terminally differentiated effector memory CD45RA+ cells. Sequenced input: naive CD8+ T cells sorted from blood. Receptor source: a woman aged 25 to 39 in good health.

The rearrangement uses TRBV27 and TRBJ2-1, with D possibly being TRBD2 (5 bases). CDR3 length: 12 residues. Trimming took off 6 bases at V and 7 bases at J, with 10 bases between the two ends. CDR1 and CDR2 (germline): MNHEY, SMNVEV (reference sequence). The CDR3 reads CASSQDSNEQFF. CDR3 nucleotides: TGTGCCAGCAGCCAGGACTCGAATGAGCAGTTCTTC.

The CDR3 sequence: CASSGETGALAETQYF. DNA for the CDR3: TGTGCCAGCAGCGGCGAGACAGGGGCTCTGGCAGAGACCCAGTACTTC. The chain links TRBV9 to TRBJ2-5, with 8 positions matching TRBD1. After removal of 3 bases from V and 4 bases from J, the junction contained 11 bases not matched to a gene. Germline CDR1 reads SGDLS; CDR2 reads YYNGEE. The CDR3 covers 16 residues.

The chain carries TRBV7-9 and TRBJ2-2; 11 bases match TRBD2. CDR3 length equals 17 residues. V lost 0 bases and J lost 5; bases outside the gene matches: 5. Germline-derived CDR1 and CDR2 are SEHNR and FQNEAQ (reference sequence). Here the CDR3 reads CASSLALAGAPTGELFF. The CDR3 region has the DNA TGTGCCAGCAGCTTAGCACTAGCGGGAGCCCCAACCGGGGAGCTGTTTTTT.

The CDR3 nucleotides read TGTGCCAGCAGCTTAGAATCTAGCGGCCCCTACGAGCAGTACTTC. Translating it yields CASSLESSGPYEQYF. The genes are TRBV7-2 and TRBJ2-7, with TRBD2 identical over 7 bases. The V gene's germline CDR1 is SGHTA and CDR2 FQGNSA. This CDR3 is 15 amino acids long. The V segment lost 1 base and the J segment 2 bases; nucleotides outside the gene matches: 5.

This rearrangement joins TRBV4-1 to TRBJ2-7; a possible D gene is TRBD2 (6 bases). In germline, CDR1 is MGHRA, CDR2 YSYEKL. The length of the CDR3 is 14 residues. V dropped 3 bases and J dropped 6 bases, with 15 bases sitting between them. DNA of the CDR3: TGCGCCAGCAGCCACTCCGGAGGGGCGGGCGAGCAGTACTTC. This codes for CASSHSGGAGEQYF.

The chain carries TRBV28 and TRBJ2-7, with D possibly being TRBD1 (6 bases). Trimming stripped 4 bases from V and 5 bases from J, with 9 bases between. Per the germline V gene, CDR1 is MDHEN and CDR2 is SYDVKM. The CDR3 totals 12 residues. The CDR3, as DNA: TGTGCCAGCAGTTACAGGGTTGACGAGCAGTACTTC. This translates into CASSYRVDEQYF.

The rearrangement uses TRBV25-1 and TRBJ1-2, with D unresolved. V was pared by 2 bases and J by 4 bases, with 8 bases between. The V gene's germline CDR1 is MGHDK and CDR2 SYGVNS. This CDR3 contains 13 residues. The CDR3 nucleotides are TGTGCCAGCAGTGAACAGGTCGGCTATGGCTACACCTTC. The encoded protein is CASSEQVGYGYTF.

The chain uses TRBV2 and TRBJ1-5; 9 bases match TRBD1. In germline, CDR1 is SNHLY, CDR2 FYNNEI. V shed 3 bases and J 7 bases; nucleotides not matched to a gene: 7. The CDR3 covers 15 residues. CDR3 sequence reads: CASSDVQGAEQPQHF. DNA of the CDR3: TGTGCCAGCAGTGACGTACAGGGGGCTGAGCAGCCCCAGCATTTT.

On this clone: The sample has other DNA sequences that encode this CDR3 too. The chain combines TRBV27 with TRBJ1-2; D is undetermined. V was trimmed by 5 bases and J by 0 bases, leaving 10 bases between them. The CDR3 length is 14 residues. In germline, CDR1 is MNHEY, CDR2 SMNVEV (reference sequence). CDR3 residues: CASSPDRANYGYTF. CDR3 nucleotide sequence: TGTGCCAGCAGTCCGGATCGAGCTAACTATGGCTACACCTTC.

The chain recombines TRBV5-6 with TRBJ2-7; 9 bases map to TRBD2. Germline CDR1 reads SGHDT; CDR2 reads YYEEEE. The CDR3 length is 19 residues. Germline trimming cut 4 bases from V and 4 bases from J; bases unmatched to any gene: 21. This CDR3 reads CASSRVNYIAGDIGYEQYF. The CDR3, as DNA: TGTGCCAGCAGCCGTGTAAACTATATAGCGGGAGACATAGGTTACGAGCAGTACTTC.

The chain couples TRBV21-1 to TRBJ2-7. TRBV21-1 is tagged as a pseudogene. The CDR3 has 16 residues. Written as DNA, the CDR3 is TGTGCCAGCAGCAAAGTTATGCCTAGGGATACCTACGAGCAGTACTTC. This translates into CASSKVMPRDTYEQYF.